The rows below give T cell receptor beta chains drawn from one sample of a study of T cell responses to AZD1222 COVID-19 vaccine. Profiling relied on immunoSEQ multiplex PCR, and the TCRdb table lists in-frame clones only, not all of them. The profile shows a few hundred thousand clones, just over 90% of them singletons. Sequenced here: peripheral blood, sampled on day 0 of AZD1222 vaccination. All receptors derive from an adult in good health. Both conserved end residues are part of each CDR3. Fields, in order: CDR3 DNA, CDR3 protein, V gene, J gene, clone size, D gene. D genes are given only for firm matches. The size field is filled for only some rows; it gives once, few, many or a size class.

CDR3nt: TGTGCCAGCAGCCTGCGGACTAGCGGGAGCAACTACGAGCAGTACTTC
CDR3aa: CASSLRTSGSNYEQYF
v_gene: TRBV7-2
j_gene: TRBJ2-7
abundance: once
d_gene: TRBD2

CDR3nt: TGTACTAAAACCAGGCGAAGCTCTGGAAACACCATATATTTT
CDR3aa: CTKTRRSSGNTIYF
v_gene: TRBV6-5
j_gene: TRBJ1-3
abundance: -
d_gene: -

CDR3nt: TGTGCCAGCTCACCAATGGGGACAGCCTACGAGCAGTACTTC
CDR3aa: CASSPMGTAYEQYF
v_gene: TRBV18
j_gene: TRBJ2-7
abundance: -
d_gene: TRBD1

CDR3nt: TGTGCCAGCAGCTCCCCGGACCAAACCTACGAGCAGTACTTC
CDR3aa: CASSSPDQTYEQYF
v_gene: TRBV7-9
j_gene: TRBJ2-7
abundance: -
d_gene: -

CDR3nt: TGCGCCAGCAGCTTGGCCGAACTAGCGGCTTTTGCAAATGAGCAGTTCTTC
CDR3aa: CASSLAELAAFANEQFF
v_gene: TRBV5-1
j_gene: TRBJ2-1
abundance: -
d_gene: TRBD2

CDR3nt: TGCGCCAGCTCTAGCGGGACTAGCTCCTACGAGCAGTACTTC
CDR3aa: CASSSGTSSYEQYF
v_gene: TRBV5-1
j_gene: TRBJ2-7
abundance: -
d_gene: TRBD2

CDR3nt: TGTGCCAGCAGTTACTCGACCTTCACCGGGGAGCTGTTTTTT
CDR3aa: CASSYSTFTGELFF
v_gene: TRBV6-5
j_gene: TRBJ2-2
abundance: -
d_gene: -

CDR3nt: TGTGCCAGCAGTTTCCAACAAGGTGGCTACACCTTC
CDR3aa: CASSFQQGGYTF
v_gene: TRBV12-3/TRBV12-4
j_gene: TRBJ1-2
abundance: -
d_gene: -

CDR3nt: TGTGCCAGCAGTCGGGACTCCGGGACAGATACGCAGTATTTT
CDR3aa: CASSRDSGTDTQYF
v_gene: TRBV6-5
j_gene: TRBJ2-3
abundance: -
d_gene: -

CDR3nt: TGTGCCAGTAACCGTGAGGGTGACACTGAAGCTTTCTTT
CDR3aa: CASNREGDTEAFF
v_gene: TRBV19
j_gene: TRBJ1-1
abundance: -
d_gene: -

CDR3nt: TGCAGTGCCGCCCCCGCGCAGTACTTC
CDR3aa: CSAAPAQYF
v_gene: TRBV20-1
j_gene: TRBJ2-5
abundance: -
d_gene: -

CDR3nt: TGTGCCAGCAGCGTGTCCGGGACAGGGAGTAGCGAGCAGTACTTC
CDR3aa: CASSVSGTGSSEQYF
v_gene: TRBV9
j_gene: TRBJ2-7
abundance: -
d_gene: TRBD1

CDR3nt: TGTGCCAGCAGCTTAGGAGGGGGCGAGGAAAAACTGTTTTTT
CDR3aa: CASSLGGGEEKLFF
v_gene: TRBV7-9
j_gene: TRBJ1-4
abundance: -
d_gene: TRBD1

CDR3nt: TGCAGCGTTGTGGGGACAGGCCGGTCTAATGAAAAACTGTTTTTT
CDR3aa: CSVVGTGRSNEKLFF
v_gene: TRBV29-1
j_gene: TRBJ1-4
abundance: -
d_gene: TRBD1

CDR3nt: TGTGCCAGCAGCTCACCGGGGCCTTACGAGCAGTACTTC
CDR3aa: CASSSPGPYEQYF
v_gene: TRBV7-2
j_gene: TRBJ2-7
abundance: -
d_gene: -

CDR3nt: TGTGCCAGCAGCCAAGAACCAACGGTAGCGGGCCCCTACGAGCAGTACTTC
CDR3aa: CASSQEPTVAGPYEQYF
v_gene: TRBV3-1/TRBV3-2
j_gene: TRBJ2-7
abundance: -
d_gene: TRBD2

CDR3nt: TGTGCCAGCAGCCAAGGTCCTATCTCTGGAAACACCATATATTTT
CDR3aa: CASSQGPISGNTIYF
v_gene: TRBV3-1/TRBV3-2
j_gene: TRBJ1-3
abundance: -
d_gene: -

CDR3nt: TGTGCCAGCAGTTGGGGGACGCCAGGGCTTCGGGTTAACGTAGATTATCGGCATGGGGAGCAGTTCTTC
CDR3aa: CASSWGTPGLRVNVDYRHGEQFF
v_gene: TRBV28
j_gene: TRBJ2-1
abundance: -
d_gene: -

CDR3nt: TGTGCCAGCAGAGAGACACAGCCCGGGGAGCTGTTTTTT
CDR3aa: CASRETQPGELFF
v_gene: TRBV12-3/TRBV12-4
j_gene: TRBJ2-2
abundance: -
d_gene: -

CDR3nt: TGTGCCAGCAGCCCCGACAGGGTGAATGGCTACACCTTC
CDR3aa: CASSPDRVNGYTF
v_gene: TRBV11-2
j_gene: TRBJ1-2
abundance: -
d_gene: TRBD1

CDR3nt: TGTGCCAGCAGCCCTACTAGCGGGGATACCTACGAGCAGTACTTC
CDR3aa: CASSPTSGDTYEQYF
v_gene: TRBV7-2
j_gene: TRBJ2-7
abundance: -
d_gene: TRBD2

CDR3nt: TGTGCCAGCAGCCTGCTTTCGGACCGGGACGGTAAAGCTTTCTTT
CDR3aa: CASSLLSDRDGKAFF
v_gene: TRBV16
j_gene: TRBJ1-1
abundance: -
d_gene: -

CDR3nt: TGCAGCGTGGGGACAGGCGACGAGCAGTACTTC
CDR3aa: CSVGTGDEQYF
v_gene: TRBV29-1
j_gene: TRBJ2-7
abundance: -
d_gene: TRBD1

CDR3nt: TGTGCCAGCGGGGACAGGGTTACCGGGGAGCTGTTTTTT
CDR3aa: CASGDRVTGELFF
v_gene: TRBV2
j_gene: TRBJ2-2
abundance: -
d_gene: TRBD1

CDR3nt: TGTGCCAGCGGGGGAGACAGGGCCCGGAACACTGAAGCTTTCTTT
CDR3aa: CASGGDRARNTEAFF
v_gene: TRBV6-4
j_gene: TRBJ1-1
abundance: -
d_gene: TRBD1

CDR3nt: TGTGCCAGCAGCTTAGCCGGGACAGGGGGAAATCAGCCCCAGCATTTT
CDR3aa: CASSLAGTGGNQPQHF
v_gene: TRBV7-2
j_gene: TRBJ1-5
abundance: -
d_gene: TRBD1

CDR3nt: TGCAGCGTTGAAAGGGGGACAGGGGTCTATGGCTACACCTTC
CDR3aa: CSVERGTGVYGYTF
v_gene: TRBV29-1
j_gene: TRBJ1-2
abundance: -
d_gene: TRBD1

CDR3nt: TGTGCACAAGGTGCTAGCGGGGGGGGAGGGACAGATACGCAGTATTTT
CDR3aa: CAQGASGGGGTDTQYF
v_gene: TRBV21-1
j_gene: TRBJ2-3
abundance: -
d_gene: -

CDR3nt: TGTGCCATCGGAAGGACTAGCGGGAGTGGCCAAGAGACCCAGTACTTC
CDR3aa: CAIGRTSGSGQETQYF
v_gene: TRBV28
j_gene: TRBJ2-5
abundance: -
d_gene: TRBD2

CDR3nt: TGTGCCATAACCAGGGGACCGAACACTGAAGCTTTCTTT
CDR3aa: CAITRGPNTEAFF
v_gene: TRBV10-3
j_gene: TRBJ1-1
abundance: -
d_gene: -

CDR3nt: TGTGCCATCAGTTTTCTCACAGGGAGTTCTGAAGCTTTCTTT
CDR3aa: CAISFLTGSSEAFF
v_gene: TRBV28
j_gene: TRBJ1-1
abundance: once
d_gene: -

CDR3nt: TGCGCCAGCAGCCAAGATCGTAGCGTTCAAGAGACCCAGTACTTC
CDR3aa: CASSQDRSVQETQYF
v_gene: TRBV4-3
j_gene: TRBJ2-5
abundance: -
d_gene: -

CDR3nt: TGTGCCAGCAGCCTTGACGGCTATGGCTACACCTTC
CDR3aa: CASSLDGYGYTF
v_gene: TRBV7-3
j_gene: TRBJ1-2
abundance: once
d_gene: -

CDR3nt: TGTGCCAGCGGGACGGATGAAAATCAGCCCCAGCATTTT
CDR3aa: CASGTDENQPQHF
v_gene: TRBV9
j_gene: TRBJ1-5
abundance: -
d_gene: -

CDR3nt: TGTGCCAGCAGTCCTGCCTCTGGAAACACCATATATTTT
CDR3aa: CASSPASGNTIYF
v_gene: TRBV27
j_gene: TRBJ1-3
abundance: -
d_gene: -

CDR3nt: TGTGCCAGCAGTCCGCCCCGAGGGGACTCCTATAATTCACCCCTCCACTTT
CDR3aa: CASSPPRGDSYNSPLHF
v_gene: TRBV27
j_gene: TRBJ1-6
abundance: -
d_gene: -

CDR3nt: TGTGCCAGCAGCCAAGATCAAAAAGATACGCAGTATTTT
CDR3aa: CASSQDQKDTQYF
v_gene: TRBV3-1/TRBV3-2
j_gene: TRBJ2-3
abundance: -
d_gene: -

CDR3nt: TGCGCCAGCAGCCAAGAGGCACAGGCCTACGAGCAGTACTTC
CDR3aa: CASSQEAQAYEQYF
v_gene: TRBV4-1
j_gene: TRBJ2-7
abundance: -
d_gene: -

CDR3nt: TGTGCCAGCAGTTTAGGACAGGCGTCCGAGACCCAGTACTTC
CDR3aa: CASSLGQASETQYF
v_gene: TRBV28
j_gene: TRBJ2-5
abundance: -
d_gene: TRBD1

CDR3nt: TGTGCCAGCAGCCCAGGGGACAGGGTTGGCTATGGCTACACCTTC
CDR3aa: CASSPGDRVGYGYTF
v_gene: TRBV5-4
j_gene: TRBJ1-2
abundance: -
d_gene: TRBD1

CDR3nt: TGTGCCAGCAGCCTCCAGGGGGCAATGGATGAGCAGTTCTTC
CDR3aa: CASSLQGAMDEQFF
v_gene: TRBV5-4
j_gene: TRBJ2-1
abundance: once
d_gene: TRBD1

CDR3nt: TGTGCCAGTACGAACTCCCACAAGGATACGCAGTATTTT
CDR3aa: CASTNSHKDTQYF
v_gene: TRBV19
j_gene: TRBJ2-3
abundance: -
d_gene: -

CDR3nt: TGTGCCAGCAGCTGGACCGATACCTACGAGCAGTACTTC
CDR3aa: CASSWTDTYEQYF
v_gene: TRBV5-5
j_gene: TRBJ2-7
abundance: -
d_gene: -

CDR3nt: TGTGCCAGCAGCCCACAGCGCCCGAGGGAGCTGTTTTTT
CDR3aa: CASSPQRPRELFF
v_gene: TRBV7-2
j_gene: TRBJ2-2
abundance: -
d_gene: -

CDR3nt: TGTGCCAGCATCACAGGGGGCTGGGGTGGCTACACCTTC
CDR3aa: CASITGGWGGYTF
v_gene: TRBV2
j_gene: TRBJ1-2
abundance: -
d_gene: TRBD1